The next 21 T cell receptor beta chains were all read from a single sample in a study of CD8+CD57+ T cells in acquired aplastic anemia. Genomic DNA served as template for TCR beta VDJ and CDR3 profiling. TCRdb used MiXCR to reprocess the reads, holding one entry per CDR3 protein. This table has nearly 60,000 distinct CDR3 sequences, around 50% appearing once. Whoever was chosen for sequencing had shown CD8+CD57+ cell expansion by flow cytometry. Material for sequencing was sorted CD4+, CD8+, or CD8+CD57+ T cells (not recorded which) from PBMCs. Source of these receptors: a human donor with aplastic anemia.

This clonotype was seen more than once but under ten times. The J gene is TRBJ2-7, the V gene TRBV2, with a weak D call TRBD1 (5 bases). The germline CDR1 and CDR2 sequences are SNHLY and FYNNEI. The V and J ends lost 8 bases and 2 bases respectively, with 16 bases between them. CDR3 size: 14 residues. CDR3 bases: TGTGCCAGCCGCATCAGGGTTTTCACCTACGAGCAGTACTTC. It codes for CASRIRVFTYEQYF. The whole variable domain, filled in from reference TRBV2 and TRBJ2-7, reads EPEVTQTPSHQVTQMGQEVILRCVPISNHLYFYWYRQILGQKVEFLVSFYNNEISEKSEIFDDQFSVERPDGSNFTLKIRSTKLEDSAMYFCASRIRVFTYEQYFGPGTRLTVT.

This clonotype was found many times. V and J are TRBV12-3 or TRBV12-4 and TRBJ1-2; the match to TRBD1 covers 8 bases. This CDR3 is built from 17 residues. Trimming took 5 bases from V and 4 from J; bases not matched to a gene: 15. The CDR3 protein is CASSPRPRTGSPYGYTF. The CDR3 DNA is TGTGCCAGCAGTCCCCGCCCGCGGACAGGGAGTCCCTATGGCTACACCTTC.

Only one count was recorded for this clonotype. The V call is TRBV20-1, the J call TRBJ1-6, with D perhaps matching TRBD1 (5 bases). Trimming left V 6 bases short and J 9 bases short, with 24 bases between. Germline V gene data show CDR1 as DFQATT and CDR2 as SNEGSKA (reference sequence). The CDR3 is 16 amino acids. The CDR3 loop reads CSAPVVGGVQSSPLHF. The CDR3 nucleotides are TGCAGTGCCCCCGTCGTGGGGGGAGTTCAGAGTTCACCCCTCCACTTT.

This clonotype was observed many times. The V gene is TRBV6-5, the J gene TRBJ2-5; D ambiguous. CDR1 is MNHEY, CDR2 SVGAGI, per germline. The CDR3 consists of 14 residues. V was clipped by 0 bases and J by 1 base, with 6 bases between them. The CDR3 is CASSYSGPQETQYF. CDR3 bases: TGTGCCAGCAGTTACTCAGGCCCCCAAGAGACCCAGTACTTC.

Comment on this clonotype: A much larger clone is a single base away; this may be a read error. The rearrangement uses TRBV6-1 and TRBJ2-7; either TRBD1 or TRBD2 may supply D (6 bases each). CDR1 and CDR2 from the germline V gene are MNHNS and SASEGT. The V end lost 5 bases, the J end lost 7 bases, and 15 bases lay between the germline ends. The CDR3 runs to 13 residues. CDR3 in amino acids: CASSPRGQDEQYF. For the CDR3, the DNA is TGTGCCAGCAGTCCTCGGGGGCAGGATGAGCAGTACTTC.

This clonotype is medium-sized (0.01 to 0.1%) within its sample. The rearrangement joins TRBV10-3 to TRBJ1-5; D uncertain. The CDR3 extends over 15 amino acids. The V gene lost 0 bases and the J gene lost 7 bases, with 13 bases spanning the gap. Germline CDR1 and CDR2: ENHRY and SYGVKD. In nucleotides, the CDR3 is TGTGCCATCAGTGAGTCGGTCGCTTTCGGGCAGCCCCAGCATTTT. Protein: CAISESVAFGQPQHF.

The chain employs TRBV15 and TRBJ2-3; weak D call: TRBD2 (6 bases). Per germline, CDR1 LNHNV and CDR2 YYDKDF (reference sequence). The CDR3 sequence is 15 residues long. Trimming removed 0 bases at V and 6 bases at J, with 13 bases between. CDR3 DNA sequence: TGTGCCACCAGCAGAGAGGAACTAGCTAGTGATACGCAGTATTTT. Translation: CATSREELASDTQYF.

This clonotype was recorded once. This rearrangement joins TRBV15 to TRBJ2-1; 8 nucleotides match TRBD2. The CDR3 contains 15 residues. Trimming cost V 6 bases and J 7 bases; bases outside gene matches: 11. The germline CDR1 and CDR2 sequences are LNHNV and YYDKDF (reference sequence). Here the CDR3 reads CATSWRRGVGNEQFF. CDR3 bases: TGTGCCACCAGTTGGCGGCGGGGGGTAGGGAATGAGCAGTTCTTC.

CDR3: CATGMGNTIYF. CDR3 DNA sequence: TGTGCCACCGGGATGGGAAACACCATATATTTT. The chain has TRBV24-1 and TRBJ1-3; unclear D gene. Trimming shortened V by 9 bases and J by 4 bases, and 6 bases separated the two germline ends. In germline, CDR1 is KGHDR, CDR2 SFDVKD. CDR3 length equals 11 residues.

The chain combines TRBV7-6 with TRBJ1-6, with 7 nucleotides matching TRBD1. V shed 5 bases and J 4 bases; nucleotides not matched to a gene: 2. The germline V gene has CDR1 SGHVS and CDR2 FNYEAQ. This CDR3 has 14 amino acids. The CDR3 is CASSAGQYNSPLHF. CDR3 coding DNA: TGTGCCAGCAGCGCGGGACAGTATAATTCACCCCTCCACTTT.

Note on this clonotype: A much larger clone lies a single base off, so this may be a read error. CDR3 region: CASSHSDSTGGLFF. CDR3 bases: TGCGCCAGCAGCCACAGCGACAGCACCGGGGGGCTGTTTTTT. V gene TRBV4-1 combines with J gene TRBJ2-2; D is perhaps TRBD2 (6 bases). CDR1 and CDR2 (germline): MGHRA, YSYEKL. This CDR3 comprises 14 residues.

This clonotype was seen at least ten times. CDR3 DNA sequence: TGTGCCAGCAGCTTAGGTACAGGGGGCGGTGAAAAACTGTTTTTT. Its translation: CASSLGTGGGEKLFF. This chain connects TRBV7-2 to TRBJ1-4, with 9 bases lining up with TRBD1. The germline gives CDR1 SGHTA, CDR2 FQGNSA. J gave up 7 bases and V 1 base, and 4 bases lay outside the gene matches. The CDR3 covers 15 residues.

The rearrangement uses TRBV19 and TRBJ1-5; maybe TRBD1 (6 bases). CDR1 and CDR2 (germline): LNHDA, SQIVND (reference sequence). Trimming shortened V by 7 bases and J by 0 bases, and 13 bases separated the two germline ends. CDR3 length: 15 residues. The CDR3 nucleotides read TGTGCCAGTACCACGGACAGTTATAGCAATCAGCCCCAGCATTTT. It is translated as CASTTDSYSNQPQHF. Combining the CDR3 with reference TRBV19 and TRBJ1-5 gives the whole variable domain DGGITQSPKYLFRKEGQNVTLSCEQNLNHDAMYWYRQDPGQGLRLIYYSQIVNDFQKGDIAEGYSVSREKKESFPLTVTSAQKNPTAFYLCASTTDSYSNQPQHFGDGTRLSIL.

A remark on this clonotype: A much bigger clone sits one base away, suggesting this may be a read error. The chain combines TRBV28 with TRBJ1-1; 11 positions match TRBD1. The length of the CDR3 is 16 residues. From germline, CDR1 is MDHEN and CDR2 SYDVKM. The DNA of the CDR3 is TGTGCCACCCGACTGGGACAGGGGGAGATGAACACTGAAGCTTCCTTT. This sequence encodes CATRLGQGEMNTEASF.

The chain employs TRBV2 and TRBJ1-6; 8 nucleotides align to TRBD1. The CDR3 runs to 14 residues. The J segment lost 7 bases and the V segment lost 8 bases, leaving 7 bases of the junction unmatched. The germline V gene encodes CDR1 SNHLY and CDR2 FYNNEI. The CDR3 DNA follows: TGTGCCAGCTGTCCGGACAGGGCAAATTCACCCCTCCACTTT. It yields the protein CASCPDRANSPLHF.

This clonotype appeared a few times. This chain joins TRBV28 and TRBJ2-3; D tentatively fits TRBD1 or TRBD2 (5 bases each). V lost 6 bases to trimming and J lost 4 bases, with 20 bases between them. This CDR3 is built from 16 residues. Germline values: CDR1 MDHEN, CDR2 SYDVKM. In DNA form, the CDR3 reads TGTGCCAGCAGACCGGAGGTGGGGCAATGGGCAGATACGCAGTATTTT. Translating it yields CASRPEVGQWADTQYF.

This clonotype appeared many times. In nucleotides, the CDR3 is TGTGCCAGCAGTTTAACACTAGCGGACCACTACGAGCAGTACTTC. Protein sequence: CASSLTLADHYEQYF. The chain carries TRBV27 and TRBJ2-7, with 8 bases that match TRBD2. The CDR3 covers 15 residues. The J segment lost 3 bases and the V segment lost 2 bases, leaving 6 bases of the junction unmatched. Germline V gene data show CDR1 as MNHEY and CDR2 as SMNVEV (reference sequence).

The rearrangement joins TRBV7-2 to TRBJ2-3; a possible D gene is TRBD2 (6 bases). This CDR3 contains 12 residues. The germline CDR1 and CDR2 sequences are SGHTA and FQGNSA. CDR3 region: CAKGTSTDTQYF. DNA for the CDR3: TGTGCGAAGGGGACTAGCACAGATACGCAGTATTTT.

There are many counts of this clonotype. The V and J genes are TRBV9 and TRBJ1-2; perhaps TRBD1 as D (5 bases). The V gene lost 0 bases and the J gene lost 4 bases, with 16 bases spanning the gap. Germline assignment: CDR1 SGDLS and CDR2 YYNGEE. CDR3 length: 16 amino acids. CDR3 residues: CASSVAGTEASYGYTF. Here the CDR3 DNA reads TGTGCCAGCAGCGTAGCTGGGACGGAAGCTTCCTATGGCTACACCTTC. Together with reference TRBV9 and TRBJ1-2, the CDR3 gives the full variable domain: DSGVTQTPKHLITATGQRVTLRCSPRSGDLSVYWYQQSLDQGLQFLIQYYNGEERAKGNILERFSAQQFPDLHSELNLSSLELGDSALYFCASSVAGTEASYGYTFGSGTRLTVV.

The CDR3 loop reads CASSDPWDYGYTF. The CDR3 coding sequence is TGTGCCAGCAGTGATCCTTGGGACTATGGCTACACCTTC. The chain carries TRBV25-1 and TRBJ1-2; D ambiguous. Germline CDR1 and CDR2: MGHDK and SYGVNS. Trimming removed 3 bases from V and 3 bases from J, with 8 bases in between. The CDR3 loop spans 13 amino acids.

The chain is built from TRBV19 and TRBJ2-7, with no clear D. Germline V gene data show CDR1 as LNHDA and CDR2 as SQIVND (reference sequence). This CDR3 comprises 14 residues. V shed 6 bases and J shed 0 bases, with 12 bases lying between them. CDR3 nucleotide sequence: TGTGCCAGTAGGAAGGACCCCAGCTCCTACGAGCAGTACTTC. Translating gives CASRKDPSSYEQYF.